This TCR beta chain was captured by sequencing in a study of T-cell reconstitution after alpha-beta-depleted transplantation in children (dated by TCRdb to the mid-2010s). Context from the whole study: Using TCR repertoire profiling, the study quantitatively followed how T-cell immune reconstitution unfolded in children after TCRalphabeta/CD19-depleted allogeneic hematopoietic cell transplantation. Overall results and qualifications from the work: Apparently early alphabetaT-cell count recovery about two months after transplant reportedly relied on only several hundred rapidly expanded clones derived from non-depleted graft cells. In some patients, the high TCRbeta diversity seen at day 60 was put down to recipient T cells and intrathymic progenitors that had survived conditioning. Over the following months the frequencies of hyperexpanded clones went down, and after one year T-cell counts and TCRbeta diversity were mostly credited to newly produced T cells.

V is trimmed back by 4 bases and J by 5 bases, and the junction contains 3 bases that no gene match accounts for. The CDR3 starts with the cysteine, ends with the phenylalanine, and has 15 residues. The DNA shown is the 45-base CDR3, in frame from base 1. The germline V gene gives CDR1 as KGHDR and CDR2 as SFDVKD. In the paper's terms, the treatment or condition label means: allogeneic hematopoietic cell transplantation with graft depleted of TCRalphabeta T cells and CD19 B cells. The transplant recipients were children given TCRalphabeta/CD19-depleted allogeneic hematopoietic cell grafts. The library was prepared using PCR. The instrument given in TCRdb is Illumina HiSeq 2500. Molecular barcoding was employed in the preparation of TCR libraries, with unique molecular identifiers being used to normalize TCRbeta repertoire quantification. TCRdb reanalyzed the raw reads on its own, using fastp at Q25 for trimming and MiXCR for clone calling, and kept in-frame beta chains. When rows share a CDR3 protein, they turn into one entry using the most common DNA and genes. In this sample the table shows over 450,000 distinct CDR3 sequences, about 10% of which occur a single time. 2% to 2.5% of the sample belongs to the ten largest clones.

This clonotype was detected many times. The specificity of this receptor is unknown. No much larger clone is present one base from it, and per-base qualities are unavailable. Sequences were derived from PBMCs, sampled before TCRalphabeta/CD19-depleted stem cell transplant. This receptor was taken from a child aged 2-15 years with inherited bone marrow failure, due to receive a stem cell transplant. Rearrangement joined TRBV24-1 to TRBJ2-2, with 10 bases aligning to TRBD2. The DNA reads as follows: TGTGCCACCAGTGAGCTAGCGGGAGAAACCGGGGAGCTGTTTTTT. Its translation is CATSELAGETGELFF.